These 20 T cell receptor beta chains originate from one sample sequenced in a study of cytomegalovirus exposure and HLA in healthy donors. 13 Jbeta primers and 60 Vbeta primers were used for the PCR. This table comes from immunoSEQ multiplex PCR, and its TCRdb copy is limited to in-frame clones, with some not included. Of 110,000 or so clones listed, about 64% are singletons. Sample: PBMCs. The source of these receptors is a man between 18 and 35 years old in good health and CMV-seropositive.

The rearrangement joins TRBV11-2 to TRBJ2-3, with unresolved D. Germline CDR1 reads SGHAT; CDR2 reads FQNNGV. V gave up 4 bases and J gave up 3 bases, with 5 bases separating them. CDR3 length equals 12 residues. The CDR3 DNA follows: TGTGCCAGCAGCTCCCTAACAGATACGCAGTATTTT. Its translation is CASSSLTDTQYF.

This chain links TRBV6-5 with TRBJ1-6; 9 bases line up with TRBD1. V lost 2 bases to trimming and J lost 8 bases; unmatched junction nucleotides: 4. The CDR3 has 15 residues. The germline gives CDR1 MNHEY, CDR2 SVGAGI. The DNA for the CDR3 is TGTGCCAGCAGTTACGGGACAGGGAGAGATTCACCCCTCCACTTT. Its translation is CASSYGTGRDSPLHF.

The chain links TRBV5-6 to TRBJ1-2, with a weak D call TRBD1 (5 bases). The V end lost 0 bases, the J end lost 5 bases, and 11 bases lay between the germline ends. Per the germline V gene, CDR1 is SGHDT and CDR2 is YYEEEE. This CDR3 spans 14 amino acids. The CDR3 loop reads CASSLEGRVYGYTF. The CDR3 nucleotides read TGTGCCAGCAGCTTGGAGGGCAGGGTTTATGGCTACACCTTC.

The CDR3 protein is CASSLGGGSNQPQHF. The CDR3 coding sequence is TGCGCCAGCAGCTTGGGGGGAGGAAGCAATCAGCCCCAGCATTTT. This chain uses TRBV5-1 with TRBJ1-5; D gene unclear. CDR3 length equals 15 residues. From germline, CDR1 is SGHRS and CDR2 YFSETQ. Trimming cost V 0 bases and J 1 base, with 8 bases left between them. The variable domain in full, completed from reference TRBV5-1 and TRBJ1-5, reads KAGVTQTPRYLIKTRGQQVTLSCSPISGHRSVSWYQQTPGQGLQFLFEYFSETQRNKGNFPGRFSGRQFSNSRSEMNVSTLELGDSALYLCASSLGGGSNQPQHFGDGTRLSIL.

This chain connects TRBV28 to TRBJ1-5; 7 bases match TRBD1. The CDR3 is 15 residues long. J gave up 5 bases and V 7 bases, and 11 bases lay outside the gene matches. Germline CDR1 MDHEN, CDR2 SYDVKM. The CDR3 region is CASKSGQGGDQPQHF. DNA for the CDR3: TGTGCCAGCAAGAGTGGGCAGGGGGGAGATCAGCCCCAGCATTTT.

A remark on this clone: In the same sample, other DNA sequences code for this CDR3. The V and J genes are TRBV7-9 and TRBJ1-1, with 7 bases matching TRBD1. CDR3 length: 13 amino acids. The germline gives CDR1 SEHNR, CDR2 FQNEAQ (reference sequence). J gave up 3 bases and V 3 bases, and 1 base lay outside the gene matches. CDR3 amino acids: CASSFDRDTEAFF. Written as DNA, the CDR3 is TGTGCCAGCAGCTTTGACAGGGACACTGAAGCTTTCTTT.

The chain is built from TRBV18 and TRBJ2-3, with 8 bases aligning to TRBD2. V gave up 0 bases and J gave up 5 bases; unmatched junction bases: 7. The CDR3 spans 16 residues. Germline CDR1 is KGHSH and CDR2 is LQKENI. CDR3: CASSPPGTRLKDTQYF. The CDR3, as DNA: TGTGCCAGCTCACCACCCGGGACTAGGCTTAAAGATACGCAGTATTTT.

This clone was detected only a few times. The chain couples TRBV19 to TRBJ1-1; 7 bases map to TRBD1. Unmatched junction bases numbered 1, after V lost 3 bases and J lost 3 bases. Germline V CDR1 and CDR2: LNHDA, SQIVND (reference sequence). The CDR3 has 13 amino acids. The CDR3 nucleotides are TGTGCCAGTAGTATGACAGGGTACACTGAAGCTTTCTTT. Encoded protein: CASSMTGYTEAFF.

This chain connects TRBV2 to TRBJ2-3, with D possibly being TRBD1 (6 bases). V lost 4 bases and J 8 bases, leaving 10 bases between the germline ends. This CDR3 has 12 residues. Looked up from germline, CDR1 is SNHLY and CDR2 is FYNNEI. CDR3 in amino acids: CASSVRGSTQYF. CDR3 in DNA: TGTGCCAGCAGTGTAAGGGGGAGTACGCAGTATTTT.

This sequence joins TRBV2 and TRBJ1-5; D is unresolved. Germline CDR1 reads SNHLY; CDR2 reads FYNNEI. Trimming pared 5 bases from V and 0 bases from J, leaving 14 bases between. The CDR3 covers 16 residues. CDR3 sequence reads: CASSSPGLRSNQPQHF. The CDR3 coding sequence is TGTGCCAGCAGTAGCCCAGGACTGCGTAGCAATCAGCCCCAGCATTTT.

This chain connects TRBV6-5 to TRBJ1-6; D not resolved. V was cut by 2 bases and J by 5 bases, with 13 bases left in between. CDR1 and CDR2 from the germline V gene are MNHEY and SVGAGI. The CDR3 extends over 16 amino acids. The CDR3 sequence is CASSYGRDSHNSPLHF. The CDR3 DNA follows: TGTGCCAGCAGTTACGGTCGGGATTCCCATAATTCACCCCTCCACTTT.

The chain is built from TRBV5-5 and TRBJ2-3, with 8 positions matching TRBD1. After removal of 4 bases from V and 2 bases from J, the junction contained 3 bases not matched to a gene. This CDR3 contains 14 residues. Per germline, CDR1 SGHKS and CDR2 YYEKEE (reference sequence). DNA for the CDR3: TGTGCCAGCAGCCGGACAGGGTCCACAGATACGCAGTATTTT. Protein sequence: CASSRTGSTDTQYF.

Comment on this clone: The sample has other DNA sequences that encode this CDR3 too. V gene TRBV28 combines with J gene TRBJ1-2, with D unresolved. The CDR3 runs 12 residues. Per the germline V gene, CDR1 is MDHEN and CDR2 is SYDVKM. Trimming shortened V by 3 bases and J by 2 bases, and 4 bases separated the two germline ends. The DNA of the CDR3 is TGTGCCAGCAGTTTCTCGAACTATGGCTACACCTTC. The encoded protein is CASSFSNYGYTF.

The chain has TRBV7-9 and TRBJ2-2; D is possibly TRBD2 (5 bases). V dropped 8 bases and J dropped 5 bases, with 9 bases sitting between them. This CDR3 comprises 12 residues. CDR1 SEHNR and CDR2 FQNEAQ come from the germline V gene (reference sequence). The CDR3 DNA is TGTGCCAGCGGAGGTGGGACCGGGGAGCTGTTTTTT. Its protein product is CASGGGTGELFF.

The chain combines TRBV27 with TRBJ1-6, with 8 bases matching TRBD1. V was clipped by 2 bases and J by 9 bases; unmatched bases: 3. The germline CDR1 and CDR2 sequences are MNHEY and SMNVEV (reference sequence). This CDR3 region has 14 residues. The CDR3 nucleotides read TGTGCCAGCAGTTTAGACAGGGGAGGTTCACCCCTCCACTTT. It codes for CASSLDRGGSPLHF.

This clone appeared a single time. The genes are TRBV5-1 and TRBJ1-2, with D possibly matching TRBD1 (6 bases). Trimming shortened V by 3 bases and J by 4 bases, and 16 bases separated the two germline ends. Germline CDR1 and CDR2: SGHRS and YFSETQ. There are 15 residues in the CDR3. CDR3 protein: CASSWGPGQSYGYTF. The CDR3 bases are TGCGCCAGCAGCTGGGGGCCGGGGCAGAGCTATGGCTACACCTTC. Full variable domain (outside the CDR3, taken from reference TRBV5-1 and TRBJ1-2): KAGVTQTPRYLIKTRGQQVTLSCSPISGHRSVSWYQQTPGQGLQFLFEYFSETQRNKGNFPGRFSGRQFSNSRSEMNVSTLELGDSALYLCASSWGPGQSYGYTFGSGTRLTVV.

This clone showed up just once. V and J are TRBV5-6 and TRBJ2-3, with 10 bases lining up with TRBD2. The CDR3 length is 16 residues. After removal of 0 bases from V and 2 bases from J, the junction contained 3 bases not matched to a gene. Germline CDR1 SGHDT, CDR2 YYEEEE. This CDR3 reads CASSLGLAGATDTQYF. The CDR3 coding sequence is TGTGCCAGCAGCTTGGGACTAGCGGGCGCCACAGATACGCAGTATTTT.

The sample holds a few counts of this clone. The gene calls are TRBV18 and TRBJ2-7; 7 bases fit TRBD2. Per the germline V gene, CDR1 is KGHSH and CDR2 is LQKENI. V shed 4 bases and J 7 bases; nucleotides not matched to a gene: 1. The CDR3 consists of 11 residues. In DNA form, the CDR3 reads TGTGCCAGCTCACGGGAGGGGGAGCAGTACTTC. The encoded protein is CASSREGEQYF.

This clone occurred a few times. The V gene is TRBV5-1, the J gene TRBJ1-1; D not resolved. From germline, CDR1 is SGHRS and CDR2 YFSETQ. The V and J ends lost 0 bases and 2 bases respectively, with 8 bases between them. The CDR3 length is 14 residues. CDR3 in amino acids: CASSLGALNTEAFF. The CDR3 DNA follows: TGCGCCAGCAGCTTGGGAGCGCTTAACACTGAAGCTTTCTTT.

The chain has TRBV2 and TRBJ2-3, with 7 nucleotides matching TRBD1. Trimming removed 7 bases from V and 2 bases from J; junction bases left unmatched: 9. Germline assignment: CDR1 SNHLY and CDR2 FYNNEI. The CDR3 covers 15 residues. The CDR3: CASTGQGVATDTQYF. The CDR3 nucleotides read TGTGCCAGCACCGGCCAGGGGGTTGCCACAGATACGCAGTATTTT.